These T cell receptor beta chains were read from a single sample in a study of human T cells and chemical hapten exposure. TCRdb used MiXCR to reprocess the RACE reads, holding one entry per CDR3 protein. The table has fewer than 300,000 distinct CDR3 sequences, around 7% seen once; the top ten hold approximately 1.2%. This material consisted of whole blood, taken in connection with sensitization to the hapten diphenylcyclopropenone (DPC). The receptors were gathered from a man between 18 and 35 years old with alopecia areata. Some clones in this sample may be carry-over from other donors' samples. The CDR3 runs from the conserved cysteine through the conserved F or W. D genes are given only for firm matches. Size is stated for part of the rows, as once, few or many counts, or as a class when the clone is expanded.

V	length	J	size	D	DNA	CDR3
TRBV3-1	13	TRBJ2-2	many	NA	TGTGCCAGCAGCCAAGTGAACACCGGGGAGCTGTTTTTT	CASSQVNTGELFF
TRBV27	14	TRBJ2-5	NA	NA	TGTGCCAGCAGGACTCAGGGGAGGCAAGAGACCCAGTACTTC	CASRTQGRQETQYF
TRBV28	17	TRBJ1-1	many	TRBD1	TGTGCCAGCAGTTTATCACCGACAGGGACATTGAACACTGAAGCTTTCTTT	CASSLSPTGTLNTEAFF
TRBV7-9	19	TRBJ1-4	few	TRBD1	TGTGCCAGCAGGACCCCAGGGGGATCTCCTAGTGCAACTAATGAAAAACTGTTTTTT	CASRTPGGSPSATNEKLFF
TRBV27	13	TRBJ2-1	few	NA	TGTGCCAGCAGTTTACCCGGGACTCCACAACAGTTCTTC	CASSLPGTPQQFF
TRBV28	14	TRBJ1-5	NA	NA	TGTGCCAGCAGTTTACTAATTGGCAATCAGCCCCAGCATTTT	CASSLLIGNQPQHF
TRBV12-3/TRBV12-4	13	TRBJ2-2	many	NA	TGTGCCAGCCGGGATCGAGACACCGGGGAGCTGTTTTTT	CASRDRDTGELFF
TRBV7-8	16	TRBJ2-7	NA	NA	TGTGCCAGCAGCCGCCGGTGGGGGATGCTCGCCTACGAGCAGTACTTC	CASSRRWGMLAYEQYF
TRBV6-5	15	TRBJ1-6	few	NA	TGTGCCAGCAGTTACATGGGGTTCGGCAATTCACCCCTCCACTTT	CASSYMGFGNSPLHF
TRBV20-1	14	TRBJ1-1	NA	TRBD1	TGCAGTGCCGGGACAGGGTCCCTGAACACTGAAGCTTTCTTT	CSAGTGSLNTEAFF
TRBV20-1	15	TRBJ1-4	NA	NA	TGCAGTGCTAGAGATTGGGGTGCCCACGTGGAAAAACTGTTTTTT	CSARDWGAHVEKLFF
TRBV20-1	12	TRBJ1-2	NA	NA	TGCAGTGCTAGAGTAGGACTTTATGGCTACACCTTC	CSARVGLYGYTF
TRBV20-1	14	TRBJ2-7	NA	NA	TGCAGTGCTTCCACTGGGCGGTGGGCCTACGAGCAGTACTTC	CSASTGRWAYEQYF
TRBV3-1	17	TRBJ2-6	NA	TRBD2	TGTGCCAGCAGCAAAGTCGGGGGGACCTCTGGGGCCAACGTCCTGACTTTC	CASSKVGGTSGANVLTF
TRBV12-3/TRBV12-4	14	TRBJ2-4	NA	NA	TGTGCCAGCACCCCGGTTTTAGCCAAAAACATTCAGTACTTC	CASTPVLAKNIQYF
TRBV28	14	TRBJ2-1	NA	NA	TGTGCCAGCAGTTTAGGAGGATGGACGGGTGAGCAGTTCTTC	CASSLGGWTGEQFF
TRBV5-1	13	TRBJ2-1	few	NA	TGCGCCAGCAGCTTGCAGGGTGACAATGAGCAGTTCTTC	CASSLQGDNEQFF
TRBV24-1	15	TRBJ1-3	NA	TRBD1	TGTGCCACCAGTGAAAACAGGGGGACTGGAAACACCATATATTTT	CATSENRGTGNTIYF
TRBV2	13	TRBJ2-3	many	NA	TGTGCCAGCAGTGGCCCACAGCCAGATACGCAGTATTTT	CASSGPQPDTQYF
TRBV14	15	TRBJ2-3	few	NA	TGTGCCAGCACTCCTTATGCCGGATTCACAGATACGCAGTATTTT	CASTPYAGFTDTQYF
TRBV4-1	14	TRBJ2-2	NA	TRBD1	TGCGCCAGCAAGAAGACAGGGGGCACCGGGGAGCTGTTTTTT	CASKKTGGTGELFF
TRBV3-1	16	TRBJ2-2	few	NA	TGTGCCAGCAGCCAAGATCACCGGTCGAACACCGGGGAGCTGTTTTTT	CASSQDHRSNTGELFF
TRBV21-1	16	TRBJ2-4	few	NA	TGTGCCAGCAGCCCCCGGACAGGATTAGCCAAAAACATTCAGTACTTC	CASSPRTGLAKNIQYF
TRBV7-9	15	TRBJ1-1	many	NA	TGTGCCAGCAGCTTAGCGGGGGGCGCCGGCACTGAAGCTTTCTTT	CASSLAGGAGTEAFF
TRBV20-1	15	TRBJ2-3	many	TRBD1	TGCAGTGCTAGAGTTGGACAGGGTGATGCAGATACGCAGTATTTT	CSARVGQGDADTQYF
TRBV15	19	TRBJ2-1	many	TRBD1	TGTGCCACCAGCAGAGATCGACAGGGCACCTTACCCTCCTACAATGAGCAGTTCTTC	CATSRDRQGTLPSYNEQFF
TRBV11-2	14	TRBJ1-5	NA	NA	TGTGCCAGCAGCCCCACAGGGTACAATCAGCCCCAGCATTTT	CASSPTGYNQPQHF
TRBV14	18	TRBJ1-6	NA	TRBD1	TGTGCCAGCAGCCTCGACCCCCGGGACAGGGGCGATAATTCACCCCTCCACTTT	CASSLDPRDRGDNSPLHF
TRBV9	13	TRBJ1-4	many	TRBD1	TGTGCCAGCAGCGCGACAGGGCGTGAAAAACTGTTTTTT	CASSATGREKLFF
TRBV6-5	12	TRBJ1-1	NA	NA	TGTGCCAGCAATACGGGGAACACTGAAGCTTTCTTT	CASNTGNTEAFF
TRBV7-3	18	TRBJ2-3	few	TRBD2	TGTGCCAGCAGCCGAAGAACTAGCGGGGGGCCTAGCACAGATACGCAGTATTTT	CASSRRTSGGPSTDTQYF
TRBV5-1	16	TRBJ1-1	few	NA	TGCGCCAGCAGCTTGGAGGCAGGGGTTTTGAGCACTGAAGCTTTCTTT	CASSLEAGVLSTEAFF
TRBV6-5	14	TRBJ1-1	NA	TRBD1	TGTGCCAGCAGTTGGCGGACAGGGCGAGTCGGAGCTTTCTTT	CASSWRTGRVGAFF
TRBV20-1	14	TRBJ1-3	NA	NA	TGCAGTGCTAGAACGCTTCACTCTGGAAACACCATATATTTT	CSARTLHSGNTIYF
TRBV6-1	14	TRBJ1-2	NA	TRBD1	TGTGCCAGCAGGAGGGACAGAGCTAACTATGGCTACACCTTC	CASRRDRANYGYTF